The clone carrying this T cell receptor beta chain was recorded a few times. Its antigen is as yet unknown. TCRdb keeps only in-frame clones here, not all; method: immunoSEQ multiplex PCR. The table includes tens of thousands of clones, roughly 80% detected once. CDR1 and CDR2 from the germline V gene are SNHLY and FYNNEI. With 7 bases clipped from V and 4 bases from J, the junction kept 17 bases outside the gene matches. The CDR3 totals 18 residues. The sample comes from a study of OX40 agonist ivuxolimab in advanced cancers. Study at large: Ivuxolimab, which is an agonistic anti-OX40 (CD134) antibody, was administered to the patients. Dose-escalation subjects each had hepatocellular carcinoma, melanoma, renal cell or head and neck cancer. Of the patients, three showed partial responses, one with hepatocellular carcinoma and two with cutaneous melanoma.

The study, taken as a whole, reports: The antigens recognized by the expanded peripheral T cells, that is their antigen specificity, were not determined.

This material consisted of CD4+ or CD8+ T cells sorted from blood, taken in a trial of the OX40 agonist ivuxolimab. The origin of this receptor is an adult with an advanced solid tumor such as melanoma, head and neck, liver or kidney cancer. The chain has TRBV2 and TRBJ2-7; 12 bases map to TRBD1. CDR3 sequence (DNA): TGTGCCAGCATAGATCTTGGGTCGTGGGACAGGGGGCAATACGAGCAGTACTTC. Protein product: CASIDLGSWDRGQYEQYF.